These 8 T cell receptor beta chains were all obtained from the same sample, sequenced in a study of patients and donors after allogeneic stem cell transplantation. TCRdb redid the calling of the RT-PCR reads with MiXCR, one entry per CDR3 protein. The sample lists hundreds of thousands of distinct CDR3 sequences, 13% to 15% seen once, with 11% in the top ten. Input material: blood, either unsorted or a sorted T cell fraction (not recorded which). The source is a human donor who was either an allogeneic HSCT recipient or a stem cell or donor lymphocyte infusion donor (not recorded which). It is not recorded whose cells these are; they may come from a transplant donor.

The table lists this clonotype with a few counts. This chain joins TRBV28 and TRBJ1-3; D not resolved. This CDR3 contains 14 residues. V lost 6 bases and J 0 bases, leaving 9 bases between the germline ends. Germline loops: CDR1 MDHEN, CDR2 SYDVKM. The CDR3: CASSPHSSGNTIYF. CDR3 nucleotide sequence: TGTGCCAGCAGCCCCCACAGCTCTGGAAACACCATATATTTT. Looking up the rest from reference TRBV28 and TRBJ1-3 gives the full variable domain: DVKVTQSSRYLVKRTGEKVFLECVQDMDHENMFWYRQDPGLGLRLIYFSYDVKMKEKGDIPEGYSVSREKKERFSLILESASTNQTSMYLCASSPHSSGNTIYFGEGSWLTVV.

This clonotype was found a few times. The CDR3 here is CASRPMTSGVIAQYF. The CDR3 DNA sequence: TGTGCCAGCAGGCCCATGACTAGCGGGGTAATCGCCCAGTACTTC. This chain uses TRBV7-2 with TRBJ2-5, with 11 nucleotides matching TRBD2. CDR1 is SGHTA, CDR2 FQGNSA, per germline. With 6 bases clipped from V and 9 bases from J, the junction kept 12 bases outside the gene matches. The length of the CDR3 is 15 residues.

The CDR3 coding sequence is TGTGCCAGCAAATTGACTAGGATCCATGAGCAGTTCTTC. Residues: CASKLTRIHEQFF. The chain is built from TRBV6-1 and TRBJ2-1; maybe TRBD2 (6 bases). From germline, CDR1 is MNHNS and CDR2 SASEGT. V lost 7 bases and J 8 bases, leaving 15 bases between the germline ends. The CDR3 length is 13 residues.

Many counts were recorded for this clonotype. This chain joins TRBV7-2 and TRBJ1-5; 7 bases align to TRBD1. There are 14 residues in the CDR3. The V segment lost 5 bases and the J segment 2 bases; nucleotides outside the gene matches: 3. CDR1 and CDR2 (germline): SGHTA, FQGNSA. The CDR3 coding sequence is TGTGCCAGCAGCGCCGACAGGGGCAATCAGCCCCAGCATTTT. Its protein product is CASSADRGNQPQHF. The full variable domain, completed using reference TRBV7-2 and TRBJ1-5, is GAGVSQSPSNKVTEKGKDVELRCDPISGHTALYWYRQSLGQGLEFLIYFQGNSAPDKSGLPSDRFSAERTGGSVSTLTIQRTQQEDSAVYLCASSADRGNQPQHFGDGTRLSIL.

The chain links TRBV2 to TRBJ2-1, with 9 nucleotides matching TRBD2. In germline, CDR1 is SNHLY, CDR2 FYNNEI. The length of the CDR3 is 18 residues. With 0 bases clipped from V and 8 bases from J, the junction kept 14 bases outside the gene matches. This CDR3 is CASSEAVVRAGGSHEQFF. CDR3 DNA: TGTGCCAGCAGTGAAGCGGTTGTACGAGCGGGGGGTAGCCATGAGCAGTTCTTC.

The chain combines TRBV6-1 with TRBJ2-4; maybe TRBD2 (5 bases). Germline lookup yields CDR1 MNHNS and CDR2 SASEGT. Trimming took off 2 bases at V and 7 bases at J, with 15 bases between the two ends. There are 15 residues in the CDR3. The CDR3 is CASSEPGSFGNIQYF. The CDR3 DNA reads TGTGCCAGCAGTGAACCGGGATCCTTCGGGAACATTCAGTACTTC.

The chain employs TRBV4-3 and TRBJ1-2; 7 nucleotides align to TRBD1. The CDR3 extends over 12 amino acids. CDR1 and CDR2 from the germline V gene are LGHNA and YSLEER. V lost 2 bases to trimming and J lost 8 bases; unmatched junction nucleotides: 2. The CDR3, as DNA: TGCGCCAGCAGCCAAACAGGGGCAGGCTACACCTTC. It codes for CASSQTGAGYTF.

This clonotype occurred many times. The rearrangement links TRBV2 to TRBJ2-7; 8 nucleotides agree with TRBD1. Germline V gives CDR1 SNHLY, CDR2 FYNNEI. The V gene end was trimmed by 3 bases and the J gene end by 3 bases; junction bases not matched to a gene: 7. The CDR3 consists of 15 residues. The CDR3 sequence is CASSEVRGLRYEQYF. CDR3 DNA: TGTGCCAGCAGTGAGGTCAGGGGGCTTCGCTACGAGCAGTACTTC.